Below are 22 T cell receptor beta chains sequenced from a single sample in a study of T cell repertoires in cytomegalovirus infection. TCRdb used MiXCR to reprocess the reads, holding one entry per CDR3 protein. Altogether more than 400,000 distinct CDR3 sequences are present, around a quarter being singletons, with the ten largest covering under 15%. Sequencing input: PBMCs. The receptor set was obtained from a human donor in good health (CMV status not recorded). Some clones in this sample may be carry-over from other donors' samples.

This clonotype was detected many times. The chain recombines TRBV7-2 with TRBJ2-1, with a weak D call TRBD1 (5 bases). The CDR3 consists of 15 residues. Trimming pared 1 base from V and 5 bases from J, leaving 12 bases between. From germline, CDR1 is SGHTA and CDR2 FQGNSA. CDR3 sequence (DNA): TGTGCCAGCAGCTTAGGAAGGACACCCAACAATGAGCAGTTCTTC. It specifies CASSLGRTPNNEQFF.

There are a few counts of this clonotype. The chain has TRBV28 and TRBJ2-7; tentative D call: TRBD1 (6 bases). The germline CDR1 and CDR2 sequences are MDHEN and SYDVKM. The CDR3 contains 12 residues. V gave up 5 bases and J gave up 3 bases, with 8 bases separating them. As DNA, the CDR3 is TGTGCCAGCAGTATAGGGGGCTACGAGCAGTACTTC. Amino acids: CASSIGGYEQYF.

Only a few counts were recorded for this clonotype. The chain is built from TRBV28 and TRBJ2-1; D may be TRBD2 (5 bases). Germline lookup yields CDR1 MDHEN and CDR2 SYDVKM. The ends were cut back, 6 bases at V and 5 bases at J, with 20 bases in the middle. This CDR3 has 16 residues. The CDR3 coding sequence is TGTGCCAGCAGGCCGAACATTTTGCGGGCGGACAATGAGCAGTTCTTC. This translates into CASRPNILRADNEQFF.

The chain employs TRBV29-1 and TRBJ2-6; D is unresolved. V was trimmed by 2 bases and J by 0 bases, leaving 5 bases between them. The CDR3 length is 14 residues. Per the germline V gene, CDR1 is SQVTM and CDR2 is ANQGSEA. The CDR3 region is CSVERISGANVLTF. The DNA of the CDR3 is TGCAGCGTTGAACGGATCTCTGGGGCCAACGTCCTGACTTTC.

The chain employs TRBV7-9 and TRBJ1-2; D is uncertain. The germline V gene encodes CDR1 SEHNR and CDR2 FQNEAQ (reference sequence). The CDR3 spans 13 residues. Trimming removed 3 bases from V and 7 bases from J, with 12 bases in between. The CDR3 spells CASSFSQEGGYTF. CDR3 bases: TGTGCCAGCAGCTTTAGTCAGGAAGGTGGCTACACCTTC.

The chain uses TRBV6-8 and TRBJ2-6; D gene ambiguous. Germline loops: CDR1 MNHGY, CDR2 SAAAGT. V was clipped by 5 bases and J by 0 bases, with 8 bases between them. This CDR3 is 15 amino acids long. This CDR3 is CASSRTPSGANVLTF. The DNA of the CDR3 is TGTGCCAGCAGTCGTACACCCTCTGGGGCCAACGTCCTGACTTTC.

This clonotype was counted only a few times. The chain carries TRBV6-5 and TRBJ1-4; D is unresolved. Between the trimmed V and J ends, which lost 0 bases and 4 bases, there was a span of 9 bases. Germline V gives CDR1 MNHEY, CDR2 SVGAGI. This CDR3 contains 15 residues. The DNA for the CDR3 is TGTGCCAGCAGTTACTCGGGAGGGAGTAATGAAAAACTGTTTTTT. This gives the protein CASSYSGGSNEKLFF.

The chain employs TRBV19 and TRBJ2-5; 11 bases are shared with TRBD1. V was pared by 6 bases and J by 1 base, with 10 bases of the junction left unmatched. Germline CDR1 reads LNHDA; CDR2 reads SQIVND (reference sequence). The CDR3 extends over 17 amino acids. The CDR3 sequence: CASSRAGQGVGQETQYF. The CDR3 DNA reads TGTGCCAGTAGCCGCGCGGGACAGGGGGTTGGCCAAGAGACCCAGTACTTC. Complete variable domain (other parts from reference TRBV19 and TRBJ2-5): DGGITQSPKYLFRKEGQNVTLSCEQNLNHDAMYWYRQDPGQGLRLIYYSQIVNDFQKGDIAEGYSVSREKKESFPLTVTSAQKNPTAFYLCASSRAGQGVGQETQYFGPGTRLLVL.

This chain links TRBV7-2 with TRBJ1-3; D ambiguous. The V gene's germline CDR1 is SGHTA and CDR2 FQGNSA. Trimming took 2 bases from V and 0 from J, leaving 11 bases between them. The CDR3 contains 16 residues. The DNA of the CDR3 is TGTGCCAGCAGCTTATTTGGTAGGGACTCTGGAAACACCATATATTTT. Its translation: CASSLFGRDSGNTIYF.

The J gene is TRBJ2-3, the V gene TRBV4-1, with TRBD2 matching over 11 bases. Germline V gives CDR1 MGHRA, CDR2 YSYEKL. V gave up 1 base and J gave up 3 bases; unmatched junction bases: 3. This CDR3 comprises 16 residues. The CDR3 here is CASSQVTSGDTDTQYF. CDR3 nucleotides: TGCGCCAGCAGCCAAGTGACTAGCGGGGATACAGATACGCAGTATTTT.

The rearrangement joins TRBV10-2 to TRBJ1-1; 8 bases line up with TRBD1. This CDR3 spans 15 amino acids. CDR1 is WSHSY and CDR2 is SAAADI in the germline V gene. With V trimmed by 4 bases and J by 1 base, 5 bases remained unmatched. The CDR3 here is CASSGPDRGNTEAFF. CDR3 DNA: TGCGCCAGCAGTGGCCCCGACAGGGGGAACACTGAAGCTTTCTTT.

V usage is TRBV11-3 and J usage is TRBJ2-1; 9 bases are shared with TRBD1. Germline V lookup: CDR1 SGHNT, CDR2 YENEEA. Germline trimming cut 4 bases from V and 5 bases from J; bases unmatched to any gene: 6. This CDR3 region has 15 residues. The chain's CDR3 is CASSSGTGFHNEQFF. CDR3 bases: TGTGCCAGCAGCTCCGGGACAGGGTTCCACAATGAGCAGTTCTTC.

The table lists this clonotype with many counts. The chain couples TRBV12-3 or TRBV12-4 to TRBJ1-3; D not certain. V shed 5 bases and J shed 5 bases, with 10 bases lying between them. The CDR3 runs to 13 residues. The CDR3 DNA follows: TGTGCCAGCAGTCGGGAATCCCGAAACACCATATATTTT. This encodes CASSRESRNTIYF.

This rearrangement joins TRBV7-2 to TRBJ2-7; tentative D call: TRBD2 (5 bases). The germline V and J ends were trimmed by 5 bases and 6 bases, with 14 bases remaining between them. This CDR3 contains 13 residues. CDR1 and CDR2 from the germline V gene are SGHTA and FQGNSA. The CDR3 spells CASSPDMGVEQYV. DNA of the CDR3: TGTGCCAGCAGCCCCGACATGGGAGTCGAGCAGTACGTC.

The rearrangement joins TRBV19 to TRBJ1-2, with TRBD1 matching 7 bases. The CDR3 covers 14 residues. After removal of 4 bases from V and 3 bases from J, the junction contained 5 bases not matched to a gene. Germline V gene data show CDR1 as LNHDA and CDR2 as SQIVND (reference sequence). The CDR3 region has the DNA TGTGCCAGTAGTACTGGACAGGTATACTATGGCTACACCTTC. Amino acids: CASSTGQVYYGYTF.

The rearrangement links TRBV7-9 to TRBJ1-2; D gene ambiguous. This CDR3 region has 15 residues. V was pared by 5 bases and J by 2 bases, with 15 bases between. CDR1 SEHNR and CDR2 FQNEAQ come from the germline V gene (reference sequence). The CDR3 DNA reads TGTGCCAGCAGCCCGCGGTGGGAGTCGAACTATGGCTACACCTTC. Its protein is CASSPRWESNYGYTF.

The chain employs TRBV14 and TRBJ1-3; D is uncertain. CDR1 and CDR2 (germline): SGHDN, FVKESK. The CDR3 runs 14 residues. Trimming removed 6 bases at V and 0 bases at J, with 9 bases between. The CDR3 reads CASRYSGSGNTIYF. For the CDR3, the DNA is TGTGCCAGCAGATACAGCGGCTCTGGAAACACCATATATTTT.

The V gene is TRBV6-2 or TRBV6-3, the J gene TRBJ2-1, with TRBD2 identical over 9 bases. Germline-derived CDR1 and CDR2 are MNHEY and SVGEGT. The CDR3 extends over 14 amino acids. J gave up 8 bases and V 6 bases, and 8 bases lay outside the gene matches. The CDR3 here is CASRYSGSVDEQFF. In DNA, the CDR3 is TGTGCCAGCAGATATAGCGGGAGCGTAGATGAGCAGTTCTTC.

This chain joins TRBV9 and TRBJ2-1; 12 nucleotides agree with TRBD2. V trimming: 0 bases; J trimming: 9 bases; junction bases outside the gene matches: 13. Per the germline V gene, CDR1 is SGDLS and CDR2 is YYNGEE. The CDR3 extends over 18 amino acids. The CDR3 coding sequence is TGTGCCAGCAGCGTAGCTCTCGCTAGCGGGAGGGGGGAGAGTGAGCAGTTCTTC. This codes for CASSVALASGRGESEQFF. Looking up the rest from reference TRBV9 and TRBJ2-1 gives the full variable domain: DSGVTQTPKHLITATGQRVTLRCSPRSGDLSVYWYQQSLDQGLQFLIQYYNGEERAKGNILERFSAQQFPDLHSELNLSSLELGDSALYFCASSVALASGRGESEQFFGPGTRLTVL.

V is TRBV5-4 and J is TRBJ2-1; 8 bases agree with TRBD2. Germline loops: CDR1 SGHNT, CDR2 YYREEE (reference sequence). The ends lost 2 bases at V and 4 bases at J; junction bases unmatched: 11. This CDR3 has 17 residues. In nucleotides, the CDR3 is TGTGCCAGCAGCTTCGGTGGGGCGGGAGGTGGGTACAATGAGCAGTTCTTC. Translation gives CASSFGGAGGGYNEQFF. Looking up the rest from reference TRBV5-4 and TRBJ2-1 gives the full variable domain: ETGVTQSPTHLIKTRGQQVTLRCSSQSGHNTVSWYQQALGQGPQFIFQYYREEENGRGNFPPRFSGLQFPNYSSELNVNALELDDSALYLCASSFGGAGGGYNEQFFGPGTRLTVL.

This clonotype was observed a handful of times. The CDR3 DNA sequence: TGTGCCATACAAACAGGGGCCTACGAGCAGTACGTC. Protein: CAIQTGAYEQYV. The chain combines TRBV7-2 with TRBJ2-7; 7 nucleotides match TRBD1. Germline V gene sequence: CDR1 SGHTA, CDR2 FQGNSA. CDR3 length: 12 amino acids. The junction had 5 bases not matched to a gene; V was cut back by 10 bases and J by 2 bases.

Notes on this clonotype: The CDR3 ends on some other residue instead of the conserved phenylalanine or tryptophan, so this is likely a read error. The chain links TRBV6-2 or TRBV6-3 to TRBJ1-2; D not certain. The germline V gene has CDR1 MNHEY and CDR2 SVGEGT. V lost 2 bases, J lost 7 bases, and 17 bases lay in between. The CDR3 sequence is 15 residues long. The CDR3 DNA reads as TGTGCCAGCAGTTACCACGCTGGGGTCGGAATTGGCTACACCTCC. Encoded protein: CASSYHAGVGIGYTS.